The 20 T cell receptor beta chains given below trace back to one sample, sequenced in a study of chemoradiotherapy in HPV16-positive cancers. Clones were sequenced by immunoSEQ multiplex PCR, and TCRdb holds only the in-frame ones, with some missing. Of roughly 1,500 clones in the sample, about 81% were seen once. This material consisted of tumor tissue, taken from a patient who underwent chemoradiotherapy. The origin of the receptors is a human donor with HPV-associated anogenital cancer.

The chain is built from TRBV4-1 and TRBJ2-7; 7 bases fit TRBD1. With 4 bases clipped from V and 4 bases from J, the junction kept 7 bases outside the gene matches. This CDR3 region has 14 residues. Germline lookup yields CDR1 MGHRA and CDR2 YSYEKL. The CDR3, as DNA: TGCGCCAGCAGCCCCCGGGACAGCTTTTACGAGCAGTACTTC. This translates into CASSPRDSFYEQYF.

This CDR3 is CASSLQSGGLGEQYF. CDR3 in DNA: TGTGCCAGCAGCTTACAATCGGGGGGTTTAGGCGAGCAGTACTTC. This chain connects TRBV7-9 to TRBJ2-7; 7 bases align to TRBD2. J gave up 6 bases and V 2 bases, and 10 bases lay outside the gene matches. The CDR3 sequence is 15 residues long. Germline V lookup: CDR1 SEHNR, CDR2 FQNEAQ (reference sequence).

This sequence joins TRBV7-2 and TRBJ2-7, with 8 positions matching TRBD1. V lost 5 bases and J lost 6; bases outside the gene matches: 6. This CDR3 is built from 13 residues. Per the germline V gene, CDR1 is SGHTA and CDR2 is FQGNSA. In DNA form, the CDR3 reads TGTGCCAGCAGCACATATGACAGGGGCGAGCAGTACTTC. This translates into CASSTYDRGEQYF.

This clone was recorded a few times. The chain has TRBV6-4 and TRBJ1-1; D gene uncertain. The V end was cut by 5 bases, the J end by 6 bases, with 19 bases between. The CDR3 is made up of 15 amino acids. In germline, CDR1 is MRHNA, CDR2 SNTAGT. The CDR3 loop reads CASSPLPGSLAEAFF. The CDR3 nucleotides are TGTGCCAGCAGTCCTTTGCCGGGATCCCTTGCTGAAGCTTTCTTT.

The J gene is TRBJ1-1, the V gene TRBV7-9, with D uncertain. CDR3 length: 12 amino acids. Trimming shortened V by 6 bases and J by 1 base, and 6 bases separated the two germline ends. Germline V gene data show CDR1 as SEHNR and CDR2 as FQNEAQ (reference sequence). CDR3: CASRFKNTEAFF. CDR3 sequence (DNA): TGTGCCAGCAGGTTTAAGAACACTGAAGCTTTCTTT.

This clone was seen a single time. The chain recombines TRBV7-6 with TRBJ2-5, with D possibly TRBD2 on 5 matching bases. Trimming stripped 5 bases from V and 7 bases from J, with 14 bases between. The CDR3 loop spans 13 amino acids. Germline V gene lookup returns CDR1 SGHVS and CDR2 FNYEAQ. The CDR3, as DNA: TGTGCCAGCAGCCGAGGACTGCACGGGACCCAGTACTTC. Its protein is CASSRGLHGTQYF.

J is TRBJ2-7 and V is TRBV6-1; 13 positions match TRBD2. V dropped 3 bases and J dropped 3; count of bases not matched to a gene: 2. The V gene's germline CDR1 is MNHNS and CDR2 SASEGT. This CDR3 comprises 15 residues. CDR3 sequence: CASSDRTSGGYEQYF. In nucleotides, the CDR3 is TGTGCCAGCAGTGACCGGACTAGCGGGGGCTACGAGCAGTACTTC.

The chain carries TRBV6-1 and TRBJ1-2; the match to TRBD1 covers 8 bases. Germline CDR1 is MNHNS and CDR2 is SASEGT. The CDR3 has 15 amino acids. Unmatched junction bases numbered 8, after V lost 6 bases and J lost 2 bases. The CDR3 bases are TGTGCCAGCAGCAACCGGGACAGGACCAACTATGGCTACACCTTC. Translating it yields CASSNRDRTNYGYTF.

Written as DNA, the CDR3 is TGTGCCAGCAGCTTAGGACTCACTGAAGCTTTCTTT. It is translated as CASSLGLTEAFF. This sequence joins TRBV7-2 and TRBJ1-1; the D is unclear. CDR3 size: 12 residues. CDR1 and CDR2 from the germline V gene are SGHTA and FQGNSA. The V end lost 1 base, the J end lost 4 bases, and 4 bases lay between the germline ends.

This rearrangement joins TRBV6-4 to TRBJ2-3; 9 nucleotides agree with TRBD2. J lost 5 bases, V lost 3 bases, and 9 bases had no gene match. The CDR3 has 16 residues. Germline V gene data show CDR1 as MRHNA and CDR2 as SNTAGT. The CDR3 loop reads CASSEERGALRDTQYF. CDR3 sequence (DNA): TGTGCCAGCAGTGAAGAGCGGGGGGCCCTTAGAGATACGCAGTATTTT.

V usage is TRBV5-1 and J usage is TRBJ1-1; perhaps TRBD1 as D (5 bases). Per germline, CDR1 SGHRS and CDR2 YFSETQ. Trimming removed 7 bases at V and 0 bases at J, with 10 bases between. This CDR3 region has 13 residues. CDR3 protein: CASQGGMNTEAFF. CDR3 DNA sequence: TGCGCCAGCCAGGGAGGGATGAACACTGAAGCTTTCTTT. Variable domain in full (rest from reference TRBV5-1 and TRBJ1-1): KAGVTQTPRYLIKTRGQQVTLSCSPISGHRSVSWYQQTPGQGLQFLFEYFSETQRNKGNFPGRFSGRQFSNSRSEMNVSTLELGDSALYLCASQGGMNTEAFFGQGTRLTVV.

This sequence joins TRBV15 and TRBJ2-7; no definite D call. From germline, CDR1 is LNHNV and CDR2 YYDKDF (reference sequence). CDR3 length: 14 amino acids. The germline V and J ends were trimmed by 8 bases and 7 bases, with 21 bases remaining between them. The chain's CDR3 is CATSLRATQREQYF. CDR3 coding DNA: TGTGCCACCTCCTTACGGGCCACTCAGAGGGAGCAGTACTTC.

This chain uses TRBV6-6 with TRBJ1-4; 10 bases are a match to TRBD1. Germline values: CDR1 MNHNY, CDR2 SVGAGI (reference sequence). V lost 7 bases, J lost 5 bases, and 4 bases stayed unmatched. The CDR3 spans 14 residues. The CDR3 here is CASTRTGGNEKLFF. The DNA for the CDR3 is TGTGCCAGCACCCGGACAGGGGGGAATGAAAAACTGTTTTTT.

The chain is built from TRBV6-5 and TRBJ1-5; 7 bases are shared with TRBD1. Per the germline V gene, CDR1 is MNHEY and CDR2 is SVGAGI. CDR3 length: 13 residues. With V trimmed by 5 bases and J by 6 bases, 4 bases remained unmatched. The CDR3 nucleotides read TGTGCCAGCAGTAAACAGGGGTCTCAGCCCCAGCATTTT. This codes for CASSKQGSQPQHF.

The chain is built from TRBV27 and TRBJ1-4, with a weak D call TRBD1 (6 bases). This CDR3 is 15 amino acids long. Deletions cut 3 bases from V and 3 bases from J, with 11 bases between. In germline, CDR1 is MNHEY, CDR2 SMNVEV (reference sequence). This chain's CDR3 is CASSFWGASNEKLFF. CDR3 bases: TGTGCCAGCAGTTTCTGGGGGGCGTCTAATGAAAAACTGTTTTTT.

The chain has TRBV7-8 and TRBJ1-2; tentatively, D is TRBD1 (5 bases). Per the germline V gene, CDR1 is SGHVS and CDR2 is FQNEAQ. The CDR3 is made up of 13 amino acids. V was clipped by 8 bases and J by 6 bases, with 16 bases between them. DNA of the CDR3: TGTGCCAGCGGCGTCGGGGGGGGTCATGGCTACACCTTC. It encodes CASGVGGGHGYTF.

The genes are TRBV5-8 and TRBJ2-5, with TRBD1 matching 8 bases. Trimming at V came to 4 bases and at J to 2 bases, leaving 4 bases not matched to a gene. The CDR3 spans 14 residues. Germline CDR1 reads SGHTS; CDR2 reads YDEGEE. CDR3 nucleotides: TGTGCCAGCAGCCAAGGACAGGGTCAAGAGACCCAGTACTTC. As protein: CASSQGQGQETQYF.

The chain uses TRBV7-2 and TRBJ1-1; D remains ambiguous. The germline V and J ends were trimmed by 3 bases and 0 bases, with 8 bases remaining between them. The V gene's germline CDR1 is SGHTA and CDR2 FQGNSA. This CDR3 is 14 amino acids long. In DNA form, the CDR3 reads TGTGCCAGCAGCTTGTTCCGGGTGAACACTGAAGCTTTCTTT. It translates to CASSLFRVNTEAFF.

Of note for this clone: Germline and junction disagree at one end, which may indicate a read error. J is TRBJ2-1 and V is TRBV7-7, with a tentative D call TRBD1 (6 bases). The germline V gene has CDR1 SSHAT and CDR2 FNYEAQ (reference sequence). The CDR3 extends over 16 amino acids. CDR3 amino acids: CASSLDGTRAYNEQFF. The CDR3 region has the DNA TGTGCTAGCAGCTTAGATGGGACACGAGCCTACAATGAGCAGTTCTTC.

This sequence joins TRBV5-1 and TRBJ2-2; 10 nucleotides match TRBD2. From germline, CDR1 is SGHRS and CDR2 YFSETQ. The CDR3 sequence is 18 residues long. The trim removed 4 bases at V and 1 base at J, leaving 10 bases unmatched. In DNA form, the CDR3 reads TGCGCCAGCAGCCCCGGGCTAGCGGGGGTTATGAACACCGGGGAGCTGTTTTTT. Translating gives CASSPGLAGVMNTGELFF.